This record concerns one T cell receptor (beta chain) sequence. What it binds is unknown. Investigators prepared the TCR beta libraries by applying iRepertoire HTBI primers and Arm-PCR of CDR3 regions. Each CDR3 protein is one row after TCRdb ran MiXCR on the multiplex PCR reads. There are hundreds of thousands of distinct CDR3 sequences in the sample; roughly 23% occur only once, and roughly 14% lies in the top ten. This specimen comes from a study of regulatory T cells in long-lasting Graves disease. Time point of the sample: persistent/refractory GD, antithyroid drugs over 5 years with positive TRAb. RNA isolated from PBMCs was used to make the TCR library. American Thyroid Association guidelines served as the basis for diagnosing Graves' disease. Study-level results: No thyroid tissue was studied; the work used peripheral blood only.

Trimming took 5 bases from V and 5 from J, leaving 10 bases between them. Germline V gene sequence: CDR1 MNHNS, CDR2 SASEGT. The CDR3 runs to 12 residues. The sample was peripheral blood mononuclear cells (PBMCs), taken when the disease was refractory, from a patient treated with antithyroid drugs. The receptor's source is a female donor with Graves disease. This chain joins TRBV6-1 and TRBJ2-7; no definite D call. The CDR3 coding sequence is TGTGCCAGCAGTCGACGGATGAACGAGCAGTACTTC. Translation: CASSRRMNEQYF.